This note documents a single T cell receptor (beta chain) sequence. Its antigen is not known. The data stem from a study of T-cell memory formation after mild COVID-19. About the research overall: Most TCR clusters belonged to a single donor. Findings and limits, study-wide: Some responding clones appeared in pre-infection memory, suggesting cross-reactive memory joined. Contracting clones from day 15 to 85 had balanced CD4/CD8; later expanders favoured CD4+.

CDR3 size: 12 residues. With 4 bases removed from V and 10 bases from J, the gap between germline ends came to 11 bases. The germline gives CDR1 MNHEY, CDR2 SVGAGI. After 5'RACE with constant-segment primers, TCR alpha and TCR beta cDNA libraries carrying sample barcodes and UMIs were obtained. TCRdb reprocessed the 5' RACE reads with MiXCR, giving one entry per CDR3 protein. The repertoire holds fewer than 140,000 distinct CDR3 sequences, with more than 15% as singletons. The receptor was isolated from an adult woman who had mild COVID-19 (a few samples of this study predate the infection). Cell type and time point are not known. Sample: PBMCs or a T cell subset sorted from them (not recorded which). The chain couples TRBV6-5 to TRBJ2-1, with D hard to call. The CDR3 DNA reads TGTGCCAGCAGTTCCGGGTCAAAAGAGCAGTTCTTC. Its protein product is CASSSGSKEQFF.